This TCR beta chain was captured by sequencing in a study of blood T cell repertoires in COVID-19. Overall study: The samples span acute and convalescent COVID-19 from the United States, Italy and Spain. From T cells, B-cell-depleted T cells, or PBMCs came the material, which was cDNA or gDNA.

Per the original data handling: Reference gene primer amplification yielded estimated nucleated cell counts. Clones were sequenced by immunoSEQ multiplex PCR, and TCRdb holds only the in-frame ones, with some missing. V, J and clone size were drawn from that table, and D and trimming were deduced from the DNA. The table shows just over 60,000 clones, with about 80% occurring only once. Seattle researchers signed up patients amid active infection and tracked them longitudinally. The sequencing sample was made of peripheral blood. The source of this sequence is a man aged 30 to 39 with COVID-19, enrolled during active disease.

This CDR3 reads CASAPQGYSYNEQFF. DNA of the CDR3: TGCGCCAGCGCCCCCCAGGGGTACTCCTACAATGAGCAGTTCTTC. The rearrangement joins TRBV5-1 to TRBJ2-1, with D tentatively TRBD1 (6 bases). Trimming stripped 7 bases from V and 0 bases from J, with 14 bases between. The CDR3 has 15 residues. Germline-derived CDR1 and CDR2 are SGHRS and YFSETQ.